This T cell receptor beta chain came from a study of radiotherapy plus CTLA-4 blockade in lung cancer. Whole-study context: Among patients, over 15% showed objective responses, and approximately 30% had disease control. Study-wide results and caveats: Strongest reported response predictors: early blood clone changes and post-radiation interferon-beta. There was expansion of tumor-derived TCR clones in blood after radiotherapy plus ipilimumab.

TCRdb's copy holds only in-frame clones and misses some; the assay was immunoSEQ multiplex PCR. In the table there are 65,000 to 100,000 clones, around 86% of which are singletons. Germline V CDR1 and CDR2: MNHNS, SASEGT. CDR3 size: 15 residues. Details on this clone: What it binds is not known. The junction departs from germline at one end; a sequencing error may be responsible.

Sequenced material: peripheral blood, taken from a patient treated with radiotherapy plus ipilimumab. The chain is built from TRBV6-1 and TRBJ2-1, with TRBD2 matching over 14 bases. The TCR sequence derives from a human donor with non-small cell lung cancer who had stable disease on radiotherapy plus ipilimumab. The CDR3 sequence: CASREGTSGGNEQFF. CDR3 DNA sequence: TGTGCCAGCAGGGAAGGGACTAGCGGGGGAAATGAGCAGTTCTTC.